This is a list of T cell receptor beta chains from one sample in a study of blood T cell repertoires in COVID-19. Profiled with immunoSEQ multiplex PCR; TCRdb holds only in-frame clones, not every one. This table holds 310,000 or so clones, around 91% found once. Sequencing used PBMCs or T cells enriched from blood (not recorded which). Receptors originate from a woman between 40 and 55 years old who had recovered from COVID-19. The CDR3 runs from the conserved cysteine through the conserved F or W. Each record gives: J gene, D gene, V gene, CDR3 protein, CDR3 DNA. D genes are given only for firm matches.

j_gene: TRBJ2-7; d_gene: .; v_gene: TRBV5-1; CDR3aa: CASSLDTGSYEQYF; CDR3nt: TGCGCCAGCAGCCTCGACACAGGCTCCTACGAGCAGTACTTC
j_gene: TRBJ2-2; d_gene: .; v_gene: TRBV28; CDR3aa: CASSRLPGEGTGELFF; CDR3nt: TGTGCCAGCAGCCGACTTCCAGGGGAGGGAACCGGGGAGCTGTTTTTT
j_gene: TRBJ1-3; d_gene: .; v_gene: TRBV6-5; CDR3aa: CASSYSETGRRNTIYF; CDR3nt: TGTGCCAGCAGTTATTCGGAGACAGGTCGTAGAAACACCATATATTTT
j_gene: TRBJ2-7; d_gene: .; v_gene: TRBV19; CDR3aa: CASSPWGNQKQYF; CDR3nt: TGTGCCAGTAGTCCCTGGGGCAATCAAAAGCAGTACTTC
j_gene: TRBJ2-1; d_gene: .; v_gene: TRBV9; CDR3aa: CASSVGSGAHNEQFF; CDR3nt: TGTGCCAGCAGCGTAGGTTCGGGAGCACACAATGAGCAGTTCTTC
j_gene: TRBJ2-2; d_gene: .; v_gene: TRBV29-1; CDR3aa: CSVELGAANTGELFF; CDR3nt: TGCAGCGTTGAGCTGGGGGCAGCGAACACCGGGGAGCTGTTTTTT
j_gene: TRBJ2-1; d_gene: TRBD2; v_gene: TRBV5-4; CDR3aa: CASSPQAGGPNNEQFF; CDR3nt: TGTGCCAGCAGCCCCCAGGCGGGAGGGCCCAACAATGAGCAGTTCTTC
j_gene: TRBJ1-1; d_gene: TRBD1; v_gene: TRBV3-1/TRBV3-2; CDR3aa: CASSQIGQGVGLGNTEAFF; CDR3nt: TGTGCCAGCAGCCAGATTGGACAGGGGGTAGGCCTGGGGAACACTGAAGCTTTCTTT
j_gene: TRBJ1-1; d_gene: TRBD1; v_gene: TRBV11-2; CDR3aa: CASSSTGEVTEAFF; CDR3nt: TGTGCCAGCAGTTCGACAGGGGAAGTCACTGAAGCTTTCTTT
j_gene: TRBJ1-2; d_gene: TRBD1; v_gene: TRBV18; CDR3aa: CASSPMEGANYGYTF; CDR3nt: TGTGCCAGCTCACCAATGGAGGGGGCCAACTATGGCTACACCTTC
j_gene: TRBJ2-2; d_gene: TRBD2; v_gene: TRBV9; CDR3aa: CASSQTSGANTGELFF; CDR3nt: TGTGCCAGCAGCCAGACTAGCGGAGCGAACACCGGGGAGCTGTTTTTT